A single sample is the source of the 29 T cell receptor beta chains below, sequenced in a study of blood T cells in healthy people across ages. The authors ran a second PCR of about 7 to 11 cycles using a sample-barcoded 5' primer and a J-beta primer mix. TCRdb independently ran MiXCR on the 5' RACE reads; one entry per CDR3 protein. Of 890,000 or so distinct CDR3 sequences in the sample, around 68% were seen once. The sample comprised blood. The receptor set was obtained from a man aged 30 to 39 in good health.

The chain links TRBV28 to TRBJ2-2, with D perhaps matching TRBD1 (5 bases). CDR3 length: 15 amino acids. Trimming pared 4 bases from V and 4 bases from J, leaving 13 bases between. Per germline, CDR1 MDHEN and CDR2 SYDVKM. CDR3 protein: CASSSPTEITGELFF. DNA for the CDR3: TGTGCCAGCAGTTCCCCGACAGAAATCACCGGGGAGCTGTTTTTT.

J is TRBJ2-5 and V is TRBV28; 8 bases match TRBD2. Germline V gene sequence: CDR1 MDHEN, CDR2 SYDVKM. V lost 5 bases and J lost 7; bases outside the gene matches: 12. CDR3 length: 15 amino acids. The CDR3 coding sequence is TGTGCCAGCAGTATGGGCGCAGCGGGGGACCGGACCCAGTACTTC. As protein: CASSMGAAGDRTQYF.

V and J are TRBV20-1 and TRBJ2-5, with TRBD2 matching over 8 bases. The V gene end was trimmed by 4 bases and the J gene end by 5 bases; junction bases not matched to a gene: 15. Looked up from germline, CDR1 is DFQATT and CDR2 is SNEGSKA (reference sequence). CDR3 length: 16 residues. DNA of the CDR3: TGCAGTGCTACTATCCCGGAAGGGACTAGTTTGGAGACCCAGTACTTC. It yields the protein CSATIPEGTSLETQYF.

This chain links TRBV4-2 with TRBJ2-2; TRBD1 matches 7 bases. Germline-derived CDR1 and CDR2 are LGHNA and YNFKEQ. CDR3 length: 14 residues. V lost 1 base and J lost 6; bases outside the gene matches: 2. The CDR3 sequence: CASSQVQGPGELFF. The CDR3 region has the DNA TGTGCCAGCAGCCAAGTACAGGGGCCCGGGGAGCTGTTTTTT.

This clonotype showed up just a few times. The J gene is TRBJ2-7, the V gene TRBV29-1, with D perhaps TRBD2 (6 bases). V was trimmed by 6 bases and J by 3 bases, leaving 18 bases between them. The germline V gene has CDR1 SQVTM and CDR2 ANQGSEA. This CDR3 region has 14 residues. CDR3 residues: CSVTLAGSFYEQYF. The CDR3 DNA sequence: TGCAGCGTCACGCTCGCCGGGAGTTTCTACGAGCAGTACTTC.

This rearrangement joins TRBV2 to TRBJ1-4; D is unclear. The CDR3 is 16 amino acids. Between the trimmed V and J ends, which lost 7 bases and 8 bases, there was a span of 23 bases. The germline gives CDR1 SNHLY, CDR2 FYNNEI. In nucleotides, the CDR3 is TGTGCCAGCACCCGAGGAGGGAGAGAGATTGGAGAAAAACTGTTTTTT. Its protein is CASTRGGREIGEKLFF. Filled out from reference TRBV2 and TRBJ1-4, the complete variable domain reads EPEVTQTPSHQVTQMGQEVILRCVPISNHLYFYWYRQILGQKVEFLVSFYNNEISEKSEIFDDQFSVERPDGSNFTLKIRSTKLEDSAMYFCASTRGGREIGEKLFFGSGTQLSVL.

Points on this clonotype: A much larger clone is a single base away; this may be a read error. The genes are TRBV29-1 and TRBJ2-2; D might be TRBD1 (6 bases). V was cut by 4 bases and J by 1 base, with 16 bases left in between. This CDR3 has 16 residues. Germline V gene sequence: CDR1 SQVTM, CDR2 ANQGSEA. CDR3 sequence reads: CSVGGIGGWNTGELFF. The CDR3 DNA reads as TGCAGCGTTGGCGGTATAGGGGGATGGAACACCGGGGAGCTGTTTTTT.

The chain combines TRBV12-3 or TRBV12-4 with TRBJ2-2, with D unresolved. Trimming removed 2 bases at V and 7 bases at J, with 11 bases between. The CDR3 totals 14 residues. The chain's CDR3 is CASSLTERYGELFF. The CDR3 nucleotides read TGTGCCAGCAGTTTAACAGAGCGATACGGGGAGCTGTTTTTT.

The chain couples TRBV7-9 to TRBJ1-2, with unresolved D. V lost 5 bases to trimming and J lost 4 bases, with 11 bases between them. CDR3 length: 13 amino acids. Germline V gives CDR1 SEHNR, CDR2 FQNEAQ (reference sequence). The CDR3 loop is CASSPVGIYGYTF. The CDR3 nucleotides read TGTGCCAGCAGCCCGGTTGGAATCTATGGCTACACCTTC.

The chain recombines TRBV6-2 or TRBV6-3 with TRBJ2-7, with a tentative D call TRBD1 (6 bases). Germline CDR1 reads MNHEY; CDR2 reads SVGEGT. V was clipped by 2 bases and J by 2 bases, with 19 bases between them. The CDR3 is 17 residues long. The chain's CDR3 is CASSYKGPGTSTYEQYF. The CDR3 nucleotides read TGTGCCAGCAGTTACAAAGGACCGGGGACATCAACCTACGAGCAGTACTTC.

In this sample, this clonotype turned up a few times. The CDR3 spells CASSLRQGGYTF. CDR3 nucleotides: TGTGCCAGCAGTCTTAGACAGGGCGGCTACACCTTC. This chain connects TRBV12-3 or TRBV12-4 to TRBJ1-2; 7 bases agree with TRBD1. Germline trimming cut 5 bases from V and 8 bases from J; bases unmatched to any gene: 5. CDR3 length equals 12 residues.

Here the CDR3 reads CASSFSGGYTDTQYF. The DNA of the CDR3 is TGTGCCAGCAGTTTTTCTGGGGGTTACACAGATACGCAGTATTTT. The chain carries TRBV28 and TRBJ2-3, with D possibly being TRBD1 or TRBD2 (5 bases each). Per germline, CDR1 MDHEN and CDR2 SYDVKM. CDR3 length: 15 residues. Trimming stripped 3 bases from V and 2 bases from J, with 12 bases between.

The chain uses TRBV7-2 and TRBJ2-1, with D possibly TRBD2 on 6 matching bases. V was trimmed by 5 bases and J by 9 bases, leaving 17 bases between them. The germline CDR1 and CDR2 sequences are SGHTA and FQGNSA. The CDR3 spans 14 residues. CDR3 nucleotide sequence: TGTGCCAGCAGCATAACCCCGGGACTCGTTGAGCAGTTCTTC. This gives the protein CASSITPGLVEQFF.

This clonotype was recorded only once. The rearrangement links TRBV6-5 to TRBJ1-5; no definite D call. The CDR3 is made up of 15 amino acids. Germline CDR1 MNHEY, CDR2 SVGAGI. V was clipped by 6 bases and J by 2 bases, with 14 bases between them. CDR3 sequence reads: CASRPGGGGNQPQHF. The CDR3 DNA reads as TGTGCCAGCAGACCGGGAGGCGGTGGCAATCAGCCCCAGCATTTT.

The chain has TRBV5-1 and TRBJ2-5; 7 bases map to TRBD1. CDR1 is SGHRS and CDR2 is YFSETQ in the germline V gene. This CDR3 contains 13 residues. V was clipped by 4 bases and J by 4 bases; unmatched bases: 4. The CDR3 spells CASSTTGAETQYF. As DNA, the CDR3 is TGCGCCAGCAGCACAACAGGGGCAGAGACCCAGTACTTC.

In this sample, this clonotype turned up a few times. The chain links TRBV15 to TRBJ1-6; D remains unclear. Trimming cost V 0 bases and J 7 bases, with 7 bases left between them. This CDR3 is built from 14 residues. Germline V CDR1 and CDR2: LNHNV, YYDKDF (reference sequence). The CDR3 nucleotides are TGTGCCACCAGCAGAGAGCGGGGAAATTCACCCCTCCACTTT. Its protein is CATSRERGNSPLHF.

This chain connects TRBV6-1 to TRBJ2-7; D possibly matches TRBD1 or TRBD2 (5 bases each). The J call is doubtful: the DNA matches TRBJ2-5 better. Germline CDR1 is MNHNS and CDR2 is SASEGT. CDR3 size: 14 residues. The CDR3 region has the DNA TGTGCCAGCAGTTCCGGGACCCGGTCGAAGACCCAGTACTTC. It codes for CASSSGTRSKTQYF.

The CDR3 loop is CASSFYSPKRAFF. The DNA of the CDR3 is TGTGCCAGCAGTTTCTACAGCCCGAAAAGAGCTTTCTTT. V and J are TRBV12-3 or TRBV12-4 and TRBJ1-1, with D unclear. With 3 bases removed from V and 10 bases from J, the gap between germline ends came to 15 bases. The CDR3 has 13 residues.

J is TRBJ2-7 and V is TRBV20-1, with TRBD1 as a possible D gene (5 bases). CDR3 length equals 15 residues. Trimming shortened V by 0 bases and J by 4 bases, and 16 bases separated the two germline ends. Germline V CDR1 and CDR2: DFQATT, SNEGSKA (reference sequence). The CDR3 sequence: CSARDQGRNLYEQYF. CDR3 DNA: TGCAGTGCTAGAGATCAGGGCAGAAACCTTTACGAGCAGTACTTC.

This clonotype was detected only a few times. The chain links TRBV4-2 to TRBJ1-2; 7 bases agree with TRBD1. Losses at the gene ends were 4 bases for V and 1 base for J; bases not matched to a gene: 12. CDR1 LGHNA and CDR2 YNFKEQ come from the germline V gene. The CDR3 totals 17 residues. The CDR3 loop reads CASSPGTELYLNYGYTF. The DNA of the CDR3 is TGTGCCAGCAGCCCCGGGACAGAACTTTACCTTAACTATGGCTACACCTTC.

This clonotype was picked up a small number of times. This chain connects TRBV10-3 to TRBJ2-3, with 11 positions matching TRBD2. Germline V gene sequence: CDR1 ENHRY, CDR2 SYGVKD. V lost 2 bases and J lost 5; bases outside the gene matches: 6. CDR3 length equals 16 residues. This chain's CDR3 is CAISENLAGGGDTQYF. DNA of the CDR3: TGTGCCATCAGTGAGAATCTAGCGGGGGGCGGAGATACGCAGTATTTT.

The chain recombines TRBV9 with TRBJ2-3, with 9 positions matching TRBD1. Germline CDR1 is SGDLS and CDR2 is YYNGEE. This CDR3 spans 15 amino acids. V trimming: 2 bases; J trimming: 7 bases; junction bases outside the gene matches: 8. CDR3 bases: TGTGCCAGCAGCGTTACAGGGGGCGAAACACATACGCAGTATTTT. Translating it yields CASSVTGGETHTQYF.

This clonotype has more than one count but fewer than ten. The genes are TRBV10-3 and TRBJ2-3; D possibly matches TRBD1 or TRBD2 (6 bases each). V was shortened by 0 bases and J by 1 base, with 14 bases between the two germline ends. The CDR3 is 17 amino acids. CDR1 is ENHRY, CDR2 SYGVKD, per germline. The CDR3 loop reads CAISESITGARTDTQYF. The CDR3 DNA is TGTGCCATCAGTGAGTCGATAACGGGGGCCCGCACAGATACGCAGTATTTT.

This clonotype has only a few counts. J is TRBJ2-4 and V is TRBV5-1; 7 nucleotides match TRBD1. With 5 bases clipped from V and 2 bases from J, the junction kept 4 bases outside the gene matches. Germline assignment: CDR1 SGHRS and CDR2 YFSETQ. The CDR3 sequence is 14 residues long. The CDR3: CASSLGGPKNIQYF. CDR3 in DNA: TGCGCCAGCAGTTTAGGGGGCCCCAAAAACATTCAGTACTTC.

In nucleotides, the CDR3 is TGTGCCAGCAGCTTAACACTAGCGGTTAGCACAGATACGCAGTATTTT. This encodes CASSLTLAVSTDTQYF. The chain combines TRBV7-9 with TRBJ2-3; 8 nucleotides agree with TRBD2. V lost 2 bases and J lost 0; bases outside the gene matches: 4. CDR3 length: 16 residues. Germline V gene sequence: CDR1 SEHNR, CDR2 FQNEAQ (reference sequence). Supplemented by reference TRBV7-9 and TRBJ2-3, the full variable domain reads DTGVSQNPRHKITKRGQNVTFRCDPISEHNRLYWYRQTLGQGPEFLTYFQNEAQLEKSRLLSDRFSAERPKGSFSTLEIQRTEQGDSAMYLCASSLTLAVSTDTQYFGPGTRLTVL.

The rearrangement links TRBV7-2 to TRBJ2-1, with 9 bases that match TRBD1. This CDR3 is 17 amino acids long. The germline V gene encodes CDR1 SGHTA and CDR2 FQGNSA. Trimming took 1 base from V and 2 from J; bases not matched to a gene: 6. The CDR3 sequence: CASSLGPGQGTYNEQFF. CDR3 in DNA: TGTGCCAGCAGCTTAGGTCCGGGACAGGGTACCTACAATGAGCAGTTCTTC.

V and J are TRBV25-1 and TRBJ1-1, with D maybe TRBD1 (5 bases). The CDR3 spans 12 residues. Trimming cost V 6 bases and J 11 bases, with 16 bases left between them. Germline CDR1 MGHDK, CDR2 SYGVNS. The CDR3 is CASSLRDAEAFF. As DNA, the CDR3 is TGTGCCAGCAGCCTCCGGGACGCAGAGGCTTTCTTT.

The chain couples TRBV7-2 to TRBJ2-4; D is unresolved. The V gene lost 3 bases and the J gene lost 1 base, with 13 bases spanning the gap. Germline V lookup: CDR1 SGHTA, CDR2 FQGNSA. The CDR3 is 16 residues long. CDR3 sequence: CASSFFDGNAKNIQYF. CDR3 coding DNA: TGTGCCAGCAGCTTCTTCGATGGGAATGCCAAAAACATTCAGTACTTC.

V gene TRBV6-6 combines with J gene TRBJ2-3; D gene unclear. This CDR3 contains 17 residues. Looked up from germline, CDR1 is MNHNY and CDR2 is SVGAGI (reference sequence). V was shortened by 10 bases and J by 1 base, with 24 bases between the two germline ends. CDR3 sequence (DNA): TGTGCCACCTCTCGAGACACCATTCGCGAGGGCACAGATACGCAGTATTTT. It yields the protein CATSRDTIREGTDTQYF.